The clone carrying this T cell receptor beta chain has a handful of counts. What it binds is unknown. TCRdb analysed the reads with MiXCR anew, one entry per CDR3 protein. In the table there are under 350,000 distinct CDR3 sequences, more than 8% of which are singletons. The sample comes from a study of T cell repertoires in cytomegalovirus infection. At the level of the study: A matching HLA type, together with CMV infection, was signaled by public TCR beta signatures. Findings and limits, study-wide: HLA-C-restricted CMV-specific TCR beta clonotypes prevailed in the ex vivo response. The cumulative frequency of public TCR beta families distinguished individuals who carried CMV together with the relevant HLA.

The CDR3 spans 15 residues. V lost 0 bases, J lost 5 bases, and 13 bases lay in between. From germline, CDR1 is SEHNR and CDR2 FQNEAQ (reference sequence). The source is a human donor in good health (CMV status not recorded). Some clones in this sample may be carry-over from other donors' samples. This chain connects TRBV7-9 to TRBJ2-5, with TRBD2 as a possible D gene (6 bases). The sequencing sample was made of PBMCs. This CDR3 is CASSLARTGGETQYF. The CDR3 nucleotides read TGTGCCAGCAGCTTAGCCAGGACTGGAGGGGAGACCCAGTACTTC.